Presented here are 26 T cell receptor beta chains from one specimen sequenced in a study of control samples from healthy donors and cancer patients. Assay: immunoSEQ multiplex PCR; the TCRdb copy retains only in-frame clones and omits some. The sample holds 130,000 to 150,000 clones, more than 85% seen once. Sequenced: blood. The receptors stem from a man under 40 in good health.

The rearrangement links TRBV4-2 to TRBJ1-1; 8 positions match TRBD1. CDR3 size: 16 residues. V dropped 1 base and J dropped 1; count of bases not matched to a gene: 5. Germline V lookup: CDR1 LGHNA, CDR2 YNFKEQ. CDR3 nucleotide sequence: TGTGCCAGCAGCCAAGGGCAGGGGGCAGGGAACACTGAAGCTTTCTTT. This translates into CASSQGQGAGNTEAFF.

This clone was counted once. The rearrangement uses TRBV25-1 and TRBJ2-3; maybe TRBD1 (6 bases). The CDR3 has 17 residues. Trimming removed 4 bases from V and 0 bases from J, with 17 bases in between. Germline CDR1 MGHDK, CDR2 SYGVNS. CDR3 sequence (DNA): TGTGCCAGCAGTGCCCAAACCGGGACACCTAGCACAGATACGCAGTATTTT. This translates into CASSAQTGTPSTDTQYF.

The gene calls are TRBV19 and TRBJ1-5, with 7 positions matching TRBD1. The ends lost 3 bases at V and 7 bases at J; junction bases unmatched: 6. Germline V lookup: CDR1 LNHDA, CDR2 SQIVND (reference sequence). The CDR3 spans 14 residues. CDR3 amino acids: CASSIGQGGQPQHF. The CDR3 DNA reads as TGTGCCAGTAGTATCGGGCAGGGGGGGCAGCCCCAGCATTTT.

The chain couples TRBV5-8 to TRBJ2-3, with 9 bases aligning to TRBD1. J lost 5 bases, V lost 5 bases, and 12 bases had no gene match. The CDR3 length is 16 residues. Germline lookup yields CDR1 SGHTS and CDR2 YDEGEE. The CDR3 region is CASSVGTGIGKDTQYF. CDR3 coding DNA: TGTGCCAGCAGTGTCGGGACAGGGATAGGCAAAGATACGCAGTATTTT.

The V call is TRBV27, the J call TRBJ1-2; D is possibly TRBD1 (6 bases). CDR1 MNHEY and CDR2 SMNVEV come from the germline V gene (reference sequence). The CDR3 runs to 13 residues. Trimming stripped 6 bases from V and 3 bases from J, with 11 bases between. CDR3: CASRLQGDYGYTF. The CDR3 coding sequence is TGTGCCAGCAGACTACAGGGTGACTATGGCTACACCTTC.

The rearrangement uses TRBV6-5 and TRBJ1-3, with D perhaps TRBD1 (5 bases). The V end was cut by 5 bases, the J end by 4 bases, with 12 bases between. The germline V gene encodes CDR1 MNHEY and CDR2 SVGAGI. The CDR3 is 14 residues long. CDR3 DNA sequence: TGTGCCAGCAGTCCTCCGGGGGTCGGAAACACCATATATTTT. Translation: CASSPPGVGNTIYF.

V is TRBV25-1 and J is TRBJ2-3; a weak D match, TRBD1 (6 bases). CDR3 size: 15 residues. Trimming took off 2 bases at V and 9 bases at J, with 18 bases between the two ends. Germline V gives CDR1 MGHDK, CDR2 SYGVNS. The CDR3 protein is CASSEQTGPVATQYF. In DNA, the CDR3 is TGTGCCAGCAGTGAACAGACAGGCCCCGTCGCCACGCAGTATTTT.

This chain uses TRBV5-6 with TRBJ1-4; D gene uncertain. Germline CDR1 reads SGHDT; CDR2 reads YYEEEE. Trimming removed 0 bases at V and 7 bases at J, with 4 bases between. The CDR3 loop spans 12 amino acids. CDR3 region: CASSLDSEKLFF. CDR3 DNA: TGTGCCAGCAGCTTGGACAGTGAAAAACTGTTTTTT.

J is TRBJ2-7 and V is TRBV2, with 13 positions matching TRBD2. The CDR3 is made up of 15 amino acids. Looked up from germline, CDR1 is SNHLY and CDR2 is FYNNEI. Unmatched junction bases numbered 4, after V lost 6 bases and J lost 2 bases. The CDR3 DNA reads as TGTGCCAGCAGGGGGACTAGCGGGGTTACCTACGAGCAGTACTTC. Its protein is CASRGTSGVTYEQYF.

V and J are TRBV29-1 and TRBJ2-2; D gene ambiguous. Germline CDR1 and CDR2: SQVTM and ANQGSEA. Trimming shortened V by 5 bases and J by 2 bases, and 6 bases separated the two germline ends. This CDR3 is built from 12 residues. CDR3 DNA sequence: TGCAGCGTTCGCGAAAACACCGGGGAGCTGTTTTTT. Translating gives CSVRENTGELFF.

The chain links TRBV10-3 to TRBJ2-2, with 7 bases lining up with TRBD1. J was trimmed by 3 bases and V by 8 bases; bases with no gene match: 6. Germline CDR1 is ENHRY and CDR2 is SYGVKD. This CDR3 spans 14 amino acids. The CDR3 is CAISSGGYTGELFF. CDR3 nucleotide sequence: TGTGCCATCTCCTCAGGGGGTTACACCGGGGAGCTGTTTTTT.

The rearrangement joins TRBV11-2 to TRBJ1-1; TRBD1 matches at 7 bases. CDR1 and CDR2 (germline): SGHAT, FQNNGV. The junction had 2 bases not matched to a gene; V was cut back by 5 bases and J by 5 bases. This CDR3 comprises 12 residues. CDR3 protein: CASSPQGTEAFF. In DNA form, the CDR3 reads TGTGCCAGCAGCCCACAGGGGACTGAAGCTTTCTTT.

The CDR3 DNA reads TGTGCCAGCAGTCCCGGGGCGGATGGCTACACCTTC. Encoded protein: CASSPGADGYTF. This chain joins TRBV6-6 and TRBJ1-2; TRBD1 might be the D (5 bases). The CDR3 contains 12 residues. Per the germline V gene, CDR1 is MNHNY and CDR2 is SVGAGI (reference sequence). V was cut by 5 bases and J by 6 bases, with 10 bases left in between.

This clone was counted between two and nine times. The chain combines TRBV7-2 with TRBJ2-2; 7 bases agree with TRBD2. CDR1 SGHTA and CDR2 FQGNSA come from the germline V gene. This CDR3 has 15 amino acids. V lost 1 base to trimming and J lost 4 bases; unmatched junction nucleotides: 3. The CDR3 DNA reads as TGTGCCAGCAGCTTAGTCGCGGGGGTCACCGGGGAGCTGTTTTTT. Its protein product is CASSLVAGVTGELFF.

The chain carries TRBV5-3 and TRBJ2-7; TRBD1 matches at 8 bases. TRBV5-3 is an ORF; its function is uncertain. The junction had 4 bases not matched to a gene; V was cut back by 2 bases and J by 0 bases. The CDR3 consists of 15 residues. The CDR3 region has the DNA TGTGCCAGAAGCTTAGGGACAGGCAACTCCTACGAGCAGTACTTC. Protein sequence: CARSLGTGNSYEQYF.

A word on this clone: The sample contains more than one DNA sequence encoding this CDR3. The gene calls are TRBV4-2 and TRBJ1-1; TRBD1 aligns across 8 bases. CDR3 length: 13 amino acids. Trimming at V came to 4 bases and at J to 4 bases, leaving 2 bases not matched to a gene. Per the germline V gene, CDR1 is LGHNA and CDR2 is YNFKEQ. The CDR3 DNA sequence: TGTGCCAGCAGCCGGACAGGGAGCACTGAAGCTTTCTTT. Translation: CASSRTGSTEAFF.

The chain recombines TRBV27 with TRBJ2-1; tentatively, D is TRBD2 (5 bases). Trimming removed 7 bases from V and 6 bases from J, with 19 bases in between. The CDR3 covers 15 residues. In germline, CDR1 is MNHEY, CDR2 SMNVEV (reference sequence). CDR3 in amino acids: CASNPRGVRGNEQFF. The DNA for the CDR3 is TGTGCCAGCAACCCCCGGGGTGTTCGGGGCAATGAGCAGTTCTTC.

J is TRBJ2-1 and V is TRBV5-6, with no clear D. Trimming shortened V by 1 base and J by 7 bases, and 15 bases separated the two germline ends. The length of the CDR3 is 15 residues. Per germline, CDR1 SGHDT and CDR2 YYEEEE. The CDR3 loop is CASSLSWAVKNEQFF. The DNA of the CDR3 is TGTGCCAGCAGCTTGTCCTGGGCAGTCAAAAATGAGCAGTTCTTC.

The chain employs TRBV19 and TRBJ1-2; a possible D gene is TRBD1 (6 bases). This CDR3 has 14 residues. V gave up 7 bases and J gave up 4 bases, with 16 bases separating them. Germline CDR1 reads LNHDA; CDR2 reads SQIVND (reference sequence). The CDR3 sequence: CASIATGRSYGYTF. The DNA for the CDR3 is TGTGCCAGTATCGCGACAGGTCGGAGCTATGGCTACACCTTC.

This rearrangement joins TRBV15 to TRBJ1-2; D may be TRBD1 (6 bases). V was trimmed by 4 bases and J by 1 base, leaving 10 bases between them. Germline CDR1 and CDR2: LNHNV and YYDKDF (reference sequence). CDR3 length: 14 amino acids. The chain's CDR3 is CATSITGLNYGYTF. The CDR3 DNA follows: TGTGCCACCAGCATCACAGGGCTTAACTATGGCTACACCTTC.

This sequence joins TRBV5-6 and TRBJ2-7; 8 bases fit TRBD1. CDR3 length equals 14 residues. V shed 4 bases, J shed 5 bases, and the junction held 8 bases outside the gene matches. Germline loops: CDR1 SGHDT, CDR2 YYEEEE. CDR3 nucleotides: TGTGCCAGCAGCATCGGACAGGGCGAACACGAGCAGTACTTC. Its protein is CASSIGQGEHEQYF. The full variable domain, rest sourced from reference TRBV5-6 and TRBJ2-7, is DAGVTQSPTHLIKTRGQQVTLRCSPKSGHDTVSWYQQALGQGPQFIFQYYEEEERQRGNFPDRFSGHQFPNYSSELNVNALLLGDSALYLCASSIGQGEHEQYFGPGTRLTVT.

The chain uses TRBV19 and TRBJ1-2; D is possibly TRBD1 (5 bases). This CDR3 contains 17 residues. In germline, CDR1 is LNHDA, CDR2 SQIVND (reference sequence). V was cut by 2 bases and J by 5 bases, with 21 bases left in between. Here the CDR3 reads CASSIISLQGGGYGYTF. CDR3 sequence (DNA): TGTGCCAGTAGTATAATTAGTCTGCAGGGAGGAGGATATGGCTACACCTTC.

This clone came up once. The rearrangement links TRBV5-1 to TRBJ2-7; D gene unclear. Germline CDR1 is SGHRS and CDR2 is YFSETQ. V was pared by 1 base and J by 3 bases, with 8 bases between. This CDR3 is built from 13 residues. CDR3 nucleotide sequence: TGCGCCAGCAGCTTGAAGAGCAGCTACGAGCAGTACTTC. Amino acid sequence: CASSLKSSYEQYF.

The chain combines TRBV7-2 with TRBJ2-3; weak D call: TRBD2 (6 bases). CDR3 length: 17 amino acids. With 0 bases removed from V and 6 bases from J, the gap between germline ends came to 19 bases. Germline V lookup: CDR1 SGHTA, CDR2 FQGNSA. CDR3 sequence (DNA): TGTGCCAGCAGCTTAGCGCTCAGGGTTGGCGGGGCCGATACGCAGTATTTT. Residues: CASSLALRVGGADTQYF. Supplemented by reference TRBV7-2 and TRBJ2-3, the full variable domain reads GAGVSQSPSNKVTEKGKDVELRCDPISGHTALYWYRQSLGQGLEFLIYFQGNSAPDKSGLPSDRFSAERTGGSVSTLTIQRTQQEDSAVYLCASSLALRVGGADTQYFGPGTRLTVL.

This rearrangement joins TRBV10-2 to TRBJ2-1; a possible D gene is TRBD2 (5 bases). Germline CDR1 is WSHSY and CDR2 is SAAADI. The V end was cut by 2 bases, the J end by 4 bases, with 12 bases between. This CDR3 comprises 15 residues. The CDR3 spells CASSEPRGKYNEQFF. As DNA, the CDR3 is TGCGCCAGCAGTGAGCCCAGAGGGAAATACAATGAGCAGTTCTTC.

The chain recombines TRBV12-3 or TRBV12-4 with TRBJ1-6; D ambiguous. The CDR3 totals 13 residues. Trimming pared 6 bases from V and 10 bases from J, leaving 13 bases between. CDR3 DNA sequence: TGTGCCAGCAGCCCTTTTCAGGCGTCACCCCTCCACTTT. Translation gives CASSPFQASPLHF.